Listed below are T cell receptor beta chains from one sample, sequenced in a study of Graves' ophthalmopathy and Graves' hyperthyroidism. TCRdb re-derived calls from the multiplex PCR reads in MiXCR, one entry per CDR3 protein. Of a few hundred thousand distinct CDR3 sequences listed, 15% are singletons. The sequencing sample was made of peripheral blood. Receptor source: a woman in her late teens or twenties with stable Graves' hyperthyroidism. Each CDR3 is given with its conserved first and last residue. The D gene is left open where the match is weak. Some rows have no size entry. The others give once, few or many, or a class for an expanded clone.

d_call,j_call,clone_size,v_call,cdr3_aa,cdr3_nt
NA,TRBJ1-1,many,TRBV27,CASSLSRRLNTEAFF,TGTGCCAGCAGTTTATCCCGCAGACTGAACACTGAAGCTTTCTTT
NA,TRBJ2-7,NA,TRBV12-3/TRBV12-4,CASSFGVIYEQYF,TGTGCCAGCAGTTTCGGGGTAATATACGAGCAGTACTTC
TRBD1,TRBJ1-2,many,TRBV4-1,CASSLDPTGVFTNYGYTF,TGCGCCAGCAGCCTTGACCCGACAGGGGTTTTCACTAACTATGGCTACACCTTC
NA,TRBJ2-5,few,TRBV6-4,CASSEGEQETQYF,TGTGCCAGCAGTGAAGGGGAACAAGAGACCCAGTACTTC
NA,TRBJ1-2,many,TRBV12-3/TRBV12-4,CASSLGGERRGYTF,TGTGCCAGCAGTTTGGGGGGGGAACGTAGGGGCTACACCTTC
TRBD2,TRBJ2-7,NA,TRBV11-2,CASSLTSAVFLSSYEQYF,TGTGCCAGCAGCTTGACTAGCGCAGTTTTCCTTAGCTCCTACGAGCAGTACTTC
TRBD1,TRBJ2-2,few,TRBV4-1,CASSHPGQGFKGGELFF,TGCGCCAGCAGCCACCCGGGACAGGGATTTAAGGGCGGGGAGCTGTTTTTT
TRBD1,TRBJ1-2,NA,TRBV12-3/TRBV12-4,CASSSSPRGTTYGYTF,TGTGCCAGCAGTTCCAGCCCCAGGGGGACCACCTATGGCTACACCTTC
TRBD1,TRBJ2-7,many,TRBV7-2,CASSPAGQGVGEQYF,TGTGCCAGCAGCCCAGCAGGACAGGGAGTAGGCGAGCAGTACTTC
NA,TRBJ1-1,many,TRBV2,CATQPIRDNTEAFF,TGTGCCACCCAACCGATTCGAGATAACACTGAAGCTTTCTTT
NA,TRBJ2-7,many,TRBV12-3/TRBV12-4,CASQQGDEQYF,TGTGCCAGTCAACAGGGCGACGAGCAGTACTTC
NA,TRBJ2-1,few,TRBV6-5,CVSSYDAGSSYNEQFF,TGTGTCAGCAGTTACGATGCGGGAAGCTCCTACAATGAGCAGTTCTTC
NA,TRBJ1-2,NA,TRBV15,CATSPRDITNYGYTF,TGTGCCACCAGCCCCCGGGACATAACTAACTATGGCTACACCTTC
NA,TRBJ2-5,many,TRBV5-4,CASSLDGQGKTQYF,TGTGCCAGCAGCTTAGACGGGCAGGGGAAGACCCAGTACTTC
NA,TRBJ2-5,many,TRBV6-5,CATPQGGRETTQYF,TGTGCGACACCCCAAGGCGGCAGGGAAACGACCCAGTACTTC
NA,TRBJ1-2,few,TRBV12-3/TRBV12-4,CASSFGLNGYTF,TGTGCCAGCAGTTTTGGGTTGAATGGCTACACCTTC
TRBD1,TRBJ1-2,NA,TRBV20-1,CSARVWDSPYGYTF,TGCAGTGCTAGGGTCTGGGACAGCCCCTATGGCTACACCTTC
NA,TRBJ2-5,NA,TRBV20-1,CSAIGQTAESEETQYF,TGCAGTGCTATAGGTCAGACTGCCGAGTCGGAGGAGACCCAGTACTTC
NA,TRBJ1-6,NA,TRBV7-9,CASSLRRIGQLNSPLHF,TGTGCCAGCAGCTTAAGGAGGATCGGACAGCTTAATTCACCCCTCCACTTT
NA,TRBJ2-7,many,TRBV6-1,CASSEAGGVRVEQYF,TGTGCCAGCAGTGAAGCTGGAGGGGTGCGAGTCGAGCAGTACTTC
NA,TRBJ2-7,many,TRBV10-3,CAISDTGQPYEQYF,TGTGCCATCAGTGATACAGGGCAACCCTACGAGCAGTACTTC
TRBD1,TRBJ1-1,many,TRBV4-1,CASSPRQGAYDTEAFF,TGCGCCAGCAGCCCAAGACAGGGGGCTTATGACACTGAAGCTTTCTTT
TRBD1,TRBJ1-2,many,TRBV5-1,CASSRSGDSTYGYTF,TGCGCCAGCAGCCGAAGCGGGGACAGCACCTATGGCTACACCTTC
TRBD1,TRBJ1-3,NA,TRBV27,CASRRWAGGFLSGNTIYF,TGTGCCAGCAGGAGGTGGGCAGGGGGTTTTCTAAGTGGAAACACCATATATTTT
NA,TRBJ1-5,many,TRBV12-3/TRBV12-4,CASSLSAGPNQPQHF,TGTGCCAGCAGTTTAAGTGCGGGGCCTAATCAGCCCCAGCATTTT
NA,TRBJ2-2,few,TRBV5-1,CASSLGRYGTGELFF,TGCGCCAGCAGCTTGGGAAGGTACGGCACCGGGGAGCTGTTTTTT
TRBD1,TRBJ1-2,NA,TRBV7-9,CASSMGQGIDYGYTF,TGTGCCAGCAGTATGGGACAGGGGATCGACTATGGCTACACCTTC
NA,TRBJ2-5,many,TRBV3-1,CASSQTGPQETQYF,TGTGCCTCTAGCCAAACAGGACCACAAGAGACCCAGTACTTC
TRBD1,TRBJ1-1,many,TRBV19,CASSIPPGTGVPNTEAFF,TGTGCCAGTAGTATCCCCCCCGGGACAGGGGTTCCGAACACTGAAGCTTTCTTT